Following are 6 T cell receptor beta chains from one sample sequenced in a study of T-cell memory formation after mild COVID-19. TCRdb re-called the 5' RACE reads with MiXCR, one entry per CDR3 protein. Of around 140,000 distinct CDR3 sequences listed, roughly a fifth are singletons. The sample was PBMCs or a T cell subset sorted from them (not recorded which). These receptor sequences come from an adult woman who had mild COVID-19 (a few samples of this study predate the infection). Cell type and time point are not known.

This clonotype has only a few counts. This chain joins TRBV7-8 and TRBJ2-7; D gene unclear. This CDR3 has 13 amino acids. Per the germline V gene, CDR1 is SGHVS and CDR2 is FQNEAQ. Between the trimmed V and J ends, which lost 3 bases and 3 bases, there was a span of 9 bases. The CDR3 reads CASSFSVGYEQYF. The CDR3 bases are TGTGCCAGCAGCTTCTCCGTGGGCTACGAGCAGTACTTC.

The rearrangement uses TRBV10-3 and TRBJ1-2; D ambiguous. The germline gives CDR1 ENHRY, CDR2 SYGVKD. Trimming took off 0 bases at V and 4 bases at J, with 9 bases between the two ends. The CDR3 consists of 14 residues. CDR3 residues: CAISESKGGYGYTF. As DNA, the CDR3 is TGTGCCATCAGTGAGTCAAAGGGAGGCTATGGCTACACCTTC.

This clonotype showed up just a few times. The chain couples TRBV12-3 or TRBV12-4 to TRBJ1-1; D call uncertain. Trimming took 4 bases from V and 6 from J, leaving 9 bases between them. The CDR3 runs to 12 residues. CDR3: CASSSDVSEAFF. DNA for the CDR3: TGTGCCAGCAGTTCGGATGTCTCTGAAGCTTTCTTT.

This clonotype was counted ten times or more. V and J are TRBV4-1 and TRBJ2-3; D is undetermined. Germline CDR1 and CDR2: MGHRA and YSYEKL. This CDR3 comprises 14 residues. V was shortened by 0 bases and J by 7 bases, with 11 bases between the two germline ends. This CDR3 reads CASSQDFERNTQYF. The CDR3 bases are TGCGCCAGCAGCCAAGATTTCGAACGAAATACGCAGTATTTT.

CDR3 coding DNA: TGTGCCAGCACCGCCTCCTACAATGAGCAGTTCTTC. It yields the protein CASTASYNEQFF. This chain uses TRBV3-1 with TRBJ2-1; D is unresolved. The CDR3 is made up of 12 amino acids. Per the germline V gene, CDR1 is LGHDT and CDR2 is YNNKEL (reference sequence). The V end lost 7 bases, the J end lost 0 bases, and 4 bases lay between the germline ends.

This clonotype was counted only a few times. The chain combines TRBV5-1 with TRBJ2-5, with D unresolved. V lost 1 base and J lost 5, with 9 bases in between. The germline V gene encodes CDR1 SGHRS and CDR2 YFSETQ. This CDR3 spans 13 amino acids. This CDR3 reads CASSLRPRETQYF. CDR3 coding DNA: TGCGCCAGCAGCTTGAGGCCACGGGAGACCCAGTACTTC.